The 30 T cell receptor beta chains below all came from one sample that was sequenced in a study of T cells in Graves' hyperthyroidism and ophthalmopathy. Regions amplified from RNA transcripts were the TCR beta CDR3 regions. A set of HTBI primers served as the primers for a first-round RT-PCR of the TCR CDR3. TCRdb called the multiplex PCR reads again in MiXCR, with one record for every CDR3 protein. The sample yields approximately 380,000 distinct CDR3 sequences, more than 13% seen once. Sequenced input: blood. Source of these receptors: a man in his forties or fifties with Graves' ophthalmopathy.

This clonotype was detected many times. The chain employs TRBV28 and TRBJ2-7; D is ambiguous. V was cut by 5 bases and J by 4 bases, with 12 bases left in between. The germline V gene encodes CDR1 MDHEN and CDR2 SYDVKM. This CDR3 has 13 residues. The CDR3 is CASSTVVVYEQYF. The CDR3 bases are TGTGCCAGCAGTACCGTAGTCGTATACGAGCAGTACTTC.

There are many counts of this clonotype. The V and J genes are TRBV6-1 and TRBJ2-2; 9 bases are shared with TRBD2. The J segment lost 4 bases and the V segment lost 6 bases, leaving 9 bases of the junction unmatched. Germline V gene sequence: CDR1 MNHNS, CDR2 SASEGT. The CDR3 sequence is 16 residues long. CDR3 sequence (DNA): TGTGCCAGCAGCTCGAGCGGGAGGAGTATCACCGGGGAGCTGTTTTTT. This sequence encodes CASSSSGRSITGELFF.

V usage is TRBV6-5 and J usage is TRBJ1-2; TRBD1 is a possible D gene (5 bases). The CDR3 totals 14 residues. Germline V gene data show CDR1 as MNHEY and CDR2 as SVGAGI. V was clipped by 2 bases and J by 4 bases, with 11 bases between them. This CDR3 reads CASSYEIGGYGYTF. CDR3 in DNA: TGTGCCAGCAGTTACGAAATCGGGGGCTATGGCTACACCTTC.

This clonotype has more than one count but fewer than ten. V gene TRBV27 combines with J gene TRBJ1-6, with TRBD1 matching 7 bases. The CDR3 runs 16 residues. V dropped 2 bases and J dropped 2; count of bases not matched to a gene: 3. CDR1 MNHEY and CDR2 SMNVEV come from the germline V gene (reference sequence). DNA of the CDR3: TGTGCCAGCAGTTTAGGACAGGTCCCCTATAATTCACCCCTCCACTTT. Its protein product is CASSLGQVPYNSPLHF.

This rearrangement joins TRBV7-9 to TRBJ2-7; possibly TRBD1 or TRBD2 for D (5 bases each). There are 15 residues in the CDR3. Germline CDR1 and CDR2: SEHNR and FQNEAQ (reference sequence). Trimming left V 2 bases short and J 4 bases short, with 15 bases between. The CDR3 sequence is CASSLSGRVRYEQYF. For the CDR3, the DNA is TGTGCCAGCAGCTTATCGGGACGGGTGAGATACGAGCAGTACTTC.

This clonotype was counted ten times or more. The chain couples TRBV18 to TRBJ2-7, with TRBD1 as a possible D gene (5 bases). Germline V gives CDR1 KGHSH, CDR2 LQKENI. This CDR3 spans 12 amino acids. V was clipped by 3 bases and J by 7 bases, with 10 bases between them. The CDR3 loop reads CASSPTGAEQYF. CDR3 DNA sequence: TGTGCCAGCTCACCTACAGGTGCAGAGCAGTACTTC. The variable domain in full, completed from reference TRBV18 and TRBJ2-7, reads NAGVMQNPRHLVRRRGQEARLRCSPMKGHSHVYWYRQLPEEGLKFMVYLQKENIIDESGMPKERFSAEFPKEGPSILRIQQVVRGDSAAYFCASSPTGAEQYFGPGTRLTVT.

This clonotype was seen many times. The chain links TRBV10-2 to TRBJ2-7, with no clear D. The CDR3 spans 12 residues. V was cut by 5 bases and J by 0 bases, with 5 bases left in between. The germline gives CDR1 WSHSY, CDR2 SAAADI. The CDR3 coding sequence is TGCGCCAGCAGTATGGACTCCTACGAGCAGTACTTC. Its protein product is CASSMDSYEQYF.

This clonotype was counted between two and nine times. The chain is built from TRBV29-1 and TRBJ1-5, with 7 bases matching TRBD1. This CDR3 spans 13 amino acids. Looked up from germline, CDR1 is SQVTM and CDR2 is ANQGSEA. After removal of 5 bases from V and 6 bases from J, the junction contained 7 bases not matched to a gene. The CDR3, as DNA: TGCAGCGTTCGGGGGACAGAAGGTCAGCCCCAGCATTTT. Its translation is CSVRGTEGQPQHF. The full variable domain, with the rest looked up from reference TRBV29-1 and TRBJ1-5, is SAVISQKPSRDICQRGTSLTIQCQVDSQVTMMFWYRQQPGQSLTLIATANQGSEATYESGFVIDKFPISRPNLTFSTLTVSNMSPEDSSIYLCSVRGTEGQPQHFGDGTRLSIL.

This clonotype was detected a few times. The DNA for the CDR3 is TGCGCCAGCAGCCAAGGAAGCGGGCCTTCCTACGAGCAGTACTTC. Amino acids: CASSQGSGPSYEQYF. The chain has TRBV4-1 and TRBJ2-7, with a tentative D call TRBD2 (6 bases). Germline V gene sequence: CDR1 MGHRA, CDR2 YSYEKL. This CDR3 has 15 amino acids. V lost 1 base, J lost 1 base, and 11 bases lay in between.

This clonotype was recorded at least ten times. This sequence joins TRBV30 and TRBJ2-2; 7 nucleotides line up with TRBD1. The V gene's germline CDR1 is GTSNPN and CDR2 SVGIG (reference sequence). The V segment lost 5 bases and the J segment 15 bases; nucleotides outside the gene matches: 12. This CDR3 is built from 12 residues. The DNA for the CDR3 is TGTGCCTGGGGTGGGAAGGGACAGAGCTTGTTTTTT. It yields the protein CAWGGKGQSLFF.

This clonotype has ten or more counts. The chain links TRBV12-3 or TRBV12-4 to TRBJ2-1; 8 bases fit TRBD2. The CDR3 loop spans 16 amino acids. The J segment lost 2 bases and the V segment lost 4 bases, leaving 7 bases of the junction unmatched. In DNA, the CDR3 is TGTGCCAGCAGTTCCCGGGGGGGAAGGACCTACAATGAGCAGTTCTTC. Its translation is CASSSRGGRTYNEQFF.

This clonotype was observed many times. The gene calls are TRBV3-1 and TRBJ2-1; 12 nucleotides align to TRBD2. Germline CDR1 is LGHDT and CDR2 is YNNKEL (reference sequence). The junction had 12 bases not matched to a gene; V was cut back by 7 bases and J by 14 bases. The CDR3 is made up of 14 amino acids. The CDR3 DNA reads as TGTGCCAGCACCCCCCGGCTAGCGGGAGGGACGAAGTTCTTC. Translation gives CASTPRLAGGTKFF.

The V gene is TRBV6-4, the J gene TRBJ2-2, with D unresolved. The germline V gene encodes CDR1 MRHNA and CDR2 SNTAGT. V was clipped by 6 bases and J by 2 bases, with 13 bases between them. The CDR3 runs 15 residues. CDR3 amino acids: CASRAEVANTGELFF. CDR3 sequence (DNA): TGTGCCAGCAGAGCCGAGGTGGCAAACACCGGGGAGCTGTTTTTT.

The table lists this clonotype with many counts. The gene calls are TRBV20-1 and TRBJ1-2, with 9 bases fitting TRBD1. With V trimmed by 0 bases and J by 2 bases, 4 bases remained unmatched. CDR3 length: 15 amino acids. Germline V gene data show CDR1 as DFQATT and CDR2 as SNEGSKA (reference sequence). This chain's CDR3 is CSARDRTGVNYGYTF. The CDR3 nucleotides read TGCAGTGCTAGAGATCGGACAGGGGTGAACTATGGCTACACCTTC.

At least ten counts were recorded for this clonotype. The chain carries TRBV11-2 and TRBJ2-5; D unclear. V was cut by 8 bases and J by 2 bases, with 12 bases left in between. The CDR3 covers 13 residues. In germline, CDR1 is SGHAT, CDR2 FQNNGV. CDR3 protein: CASGPGIQETQYF. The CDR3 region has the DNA TGTGCCAGCGGCCCTGGGATTCAAGAGACCCAGTACTTC.

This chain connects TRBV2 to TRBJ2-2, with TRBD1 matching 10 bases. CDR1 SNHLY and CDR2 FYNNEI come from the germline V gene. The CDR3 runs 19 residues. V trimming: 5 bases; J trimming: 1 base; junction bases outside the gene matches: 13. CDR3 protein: CASSNHAGTGEGNTGELFF. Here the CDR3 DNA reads TGTGCCAGCAGTAACCACGCCGGGACAGGGGAGGGGAACACCGGGGAGCTGTTTTTT.

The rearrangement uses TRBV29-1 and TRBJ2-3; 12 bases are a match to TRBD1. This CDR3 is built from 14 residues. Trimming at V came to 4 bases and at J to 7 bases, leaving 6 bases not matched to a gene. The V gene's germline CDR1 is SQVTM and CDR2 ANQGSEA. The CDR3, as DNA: TGCAGCGTTGGAGTCGGGACAGGGGGCTATACGCAGTATTTT. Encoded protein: CSVGVGTGGYTQYF.

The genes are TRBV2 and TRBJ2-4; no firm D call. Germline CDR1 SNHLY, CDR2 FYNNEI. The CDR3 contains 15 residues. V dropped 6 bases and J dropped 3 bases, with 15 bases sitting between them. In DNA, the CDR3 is TGTGCCAGCAGCCAGACCGACAACGGCAAAAACATTCAGTACTTC. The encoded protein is CASSQTDNGKNIQYF. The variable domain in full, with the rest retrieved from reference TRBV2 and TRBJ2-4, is EPEVTQTPSHQVTQMGQEVILRCVPISNHLYFYWYRQILGQKVEFLVSFYNNEISEKSEIFDDQFSVERPDGSNFTLKIRSTKLEDSAMYFCASSQTDNGKNIQYFGAGTRLSVL.

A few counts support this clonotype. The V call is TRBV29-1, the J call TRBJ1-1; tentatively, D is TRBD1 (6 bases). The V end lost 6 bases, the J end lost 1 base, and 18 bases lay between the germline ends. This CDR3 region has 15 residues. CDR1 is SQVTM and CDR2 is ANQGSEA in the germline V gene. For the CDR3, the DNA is TGCAGCGTCCTAATACGGACAGAATCGAACACTGAAGCTTTCTTT. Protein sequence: CSVLIRTESNTEAFF. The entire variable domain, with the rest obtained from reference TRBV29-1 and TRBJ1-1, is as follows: SAVISQKPSRDICQRGTSLTIQCQVDSQVTMMFWYRQQPGQSLTLIATANQGSEATYESGFVIDKFPISRPNLTFSTLTVSNMSPEDSSIYLCSVLIRTESNTEAFFGQGTRLTVV.

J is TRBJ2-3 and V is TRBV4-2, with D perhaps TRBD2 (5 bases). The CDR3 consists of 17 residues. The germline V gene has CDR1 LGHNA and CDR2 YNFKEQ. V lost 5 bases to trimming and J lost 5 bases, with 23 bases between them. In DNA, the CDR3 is TGTGCCAGCAGCTCGTCCTTGGAGAGGGCTAAAAGAGATACGCAGTATTTT. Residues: CASSSSLERAKRDTQYF.

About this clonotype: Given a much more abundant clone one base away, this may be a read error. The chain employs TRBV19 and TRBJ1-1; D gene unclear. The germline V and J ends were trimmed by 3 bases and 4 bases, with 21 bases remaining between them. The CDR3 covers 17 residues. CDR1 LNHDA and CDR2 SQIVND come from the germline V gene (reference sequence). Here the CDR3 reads CASSIFSSGRSSTEAFF. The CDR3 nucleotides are TGTGCCAGTAGTATTTTTTCCAGTGGGCGAAGTAGCACTGAAGCTTTCTTT.

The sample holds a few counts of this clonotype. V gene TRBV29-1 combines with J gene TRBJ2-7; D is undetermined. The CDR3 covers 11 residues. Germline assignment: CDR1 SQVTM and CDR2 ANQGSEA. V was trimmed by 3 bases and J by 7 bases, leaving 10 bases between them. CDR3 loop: CSVDNTGEQYF. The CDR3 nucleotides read TGCAGCGTTGATAATACTGGTGAGCAGTACTTC.

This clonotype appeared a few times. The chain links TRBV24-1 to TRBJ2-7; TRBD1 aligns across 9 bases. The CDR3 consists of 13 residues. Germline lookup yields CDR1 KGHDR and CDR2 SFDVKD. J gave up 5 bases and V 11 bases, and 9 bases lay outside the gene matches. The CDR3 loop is CAITRGQGDEQYF. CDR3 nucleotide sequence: TGTGCCATCACCCGGGGACAGGGAGACGAGCAGTACTTC.

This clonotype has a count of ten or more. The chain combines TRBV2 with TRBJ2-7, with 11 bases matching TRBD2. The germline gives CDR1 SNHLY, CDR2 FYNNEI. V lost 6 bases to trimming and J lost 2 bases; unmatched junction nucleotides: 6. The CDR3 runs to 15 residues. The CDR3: CASRNLLAGAYEQYF. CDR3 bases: TGTGCCAGCAGGAACCTACTAGCGGGAGCCTACGAGCAGTACTTC.

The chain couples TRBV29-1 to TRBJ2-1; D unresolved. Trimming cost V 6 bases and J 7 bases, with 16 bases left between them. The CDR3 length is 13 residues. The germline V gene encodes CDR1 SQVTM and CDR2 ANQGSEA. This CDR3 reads CSVSLGVGNEQFF. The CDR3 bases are TGCAGCGTGAGTCTTGGTGTGGGGAATGAGCAGTTCTTC.

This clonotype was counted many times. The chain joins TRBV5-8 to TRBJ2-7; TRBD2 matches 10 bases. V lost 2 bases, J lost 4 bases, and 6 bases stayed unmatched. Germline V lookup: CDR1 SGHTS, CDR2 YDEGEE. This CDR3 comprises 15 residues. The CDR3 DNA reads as TGTGCCAGCAGCTTTGCTAGCGGGGGTTTTTACGAGCAGTACTTC. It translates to CASSFASGGFYEQYF. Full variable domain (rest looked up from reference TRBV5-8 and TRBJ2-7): EAGVTQSPTHLIKTRGQQATLRCSPISGHTSVYWYQQALGLGLQFLLWYDEGEERNRGNFPPRFSGRQFPNYSSELNVNALELEDSALYLCASSFASGGFYEQYFGPGTRLTVT.

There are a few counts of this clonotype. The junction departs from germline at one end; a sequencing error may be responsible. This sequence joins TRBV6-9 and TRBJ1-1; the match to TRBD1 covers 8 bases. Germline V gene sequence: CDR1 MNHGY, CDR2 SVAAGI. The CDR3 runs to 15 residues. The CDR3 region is CASSNSGTGASEAFF. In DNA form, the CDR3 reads TGTGCCAGCAGTAATTCCGGGACAGGTGCGTCTGAAGCTTTCTTT.

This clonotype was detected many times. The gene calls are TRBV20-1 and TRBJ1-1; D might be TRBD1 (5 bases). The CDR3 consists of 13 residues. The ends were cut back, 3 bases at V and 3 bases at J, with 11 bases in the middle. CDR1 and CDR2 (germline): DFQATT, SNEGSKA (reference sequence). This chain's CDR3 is CSASWGVDTEAFF. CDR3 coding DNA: TGCAGTGCTAGCTGGGGGGTAGACACTGAAGCTTTCTTT.

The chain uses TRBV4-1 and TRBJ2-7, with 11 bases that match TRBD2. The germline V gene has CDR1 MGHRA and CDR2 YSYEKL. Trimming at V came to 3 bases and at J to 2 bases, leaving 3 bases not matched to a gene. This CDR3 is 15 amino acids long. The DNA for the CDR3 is TGCGCCAGCAGCCACACTAGCGGGAGCACCTACGAGCAGTACTTC. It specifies CASSHTSGSTYEQYF.

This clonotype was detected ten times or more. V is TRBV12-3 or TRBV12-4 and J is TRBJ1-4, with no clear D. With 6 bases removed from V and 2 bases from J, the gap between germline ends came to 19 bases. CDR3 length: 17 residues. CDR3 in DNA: TGTGCCAGCAGCTCGCGGGTGACAATTGGGACTAATGAAAAACTGTTTTTT. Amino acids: CASSSRVTIGTNEKLFF.